Sequencing of this T cell receptor beta chain was carried out in a study of beta chain features in type 1 diabetes. CDR1 and CDR2 from the germline V gene are SGDLS and YYNGEE. V dropped 1 base and J dropped 0 bases, with 11 bases sitting between them. This CDR3 spans 16 amino acids. TCRB transcripts that were expressed got sequenced, as all of the isolated RNA had been reverse transcribed. Produced via immunoSEQ multiplex PCR; TCRdb's table is partial and in-frame only. This sample yields some 400,000 clones, of which over 13% are seen a single time; approximately 0.019% belongs to the top ten. This clone occurred a few times.

V gene TRBV9 combines with J gene TRBJ2-1; D gene uncertain. This sequence originates from a woman aged 18-35 years in good health. Material: naive CD4+ T cells from blood. The CDR3 sequence: CASSVSRFISYNEQFF. The DNA of the CDR3 is TGTGCCAGCAGCGTAAGCCGGTTCATCTCCTACAATGAGCAGTTCTTC.